Listed below are T cell receptor beta chains from one sample, sequenced in a study of beta chain features in type 1 diabetes. This table comes from immunoSEQ multiplex PCR, and its TCRdb copy is limited to in-frame clones, with some not included. Counted here are 680,000 or so clones, about an eighth occurring once; the ten biggest clones make up approximately 0.022%. Sequencing used naive CD4+ T cells from blood. Receptors originate from a man younger than 30 with type 1 diabetes. Each CDR3 is given with its conserved first and last residue. A D gene is named only where the DNA matches it firmly. Clone sizes are given selectively: once, few, many, or a class where the clone is expanded.

cdr3_length	j_call	v_call	clone_size	d_call	cdr3_aa	cdr3_nt
13	TRBJ2-3	TRBV7-3	few	NA	CASSFGGTDTQYF	TGTGCCAGCAGCTTCGGAGGAACAGATACGCAGTATTTT
16	TRBJ1-4	TRBV7-2	NA	NA	CASSLIYGNDNEKLFF	TGTGCCAGCAGCCTGATATACGGGAACGATAATGAAAAACTGTTTTTT
16	TRBJ2-7	TRBV18	few	NA	CASSPAGQLLAYEQYF	TGTGCCAGCTCACCTGCGGGACAGTTATTGGCCTACGAGCAGTACTTC
13	TRBJ2-5	TRBV5-1	NA	NA	CASSLVDQETQYF	TGCGCCAGCAGCTTGGTGGACCAAGAGACCCAGTACTTC
11	TRBJ1-1	TRBV28	few	NA	CASSFWDEAFF	TGTGCCAGCAGTTTCTGGGATGAAGCTTTCTTT
14	TRBJ2-5	TRBV9	NA	NA	CASSVGGSGQTQYF	TGTGCCAGCAGCGTAGGAGGTAGCGGACAGACCCAGTACTTC
13	TRBJ2-3	TRBV9	NA	NA	CASSFLGGDTQYF	TGTGCCAGCAGCTTTCTCGGGGGAGATACGCAGTATTTT
14	TRBJ1-5	TRBV7-9	NA	NA	CASTTEYSNQPQHF	TGTGCCAGCACCACCGAATATAGCAATCAGCCCCAGCATTTT
14	TRBJ2-6	TRBV6-1	NA	NA	CASEEGGGANVLTF	TGTGCCAGTGAGGAGGGAGGAGGGGCCAACGTCCTGACTTTC
14	TRBJ2-1	TRBV2	few	NA	CASSGTPAGDEQFF	TGTGCCAGCAGTGGGACACCCGCCGGCGATGAGCAGTTCTTC
14	TRBJ1-3	TRBV15	NA	TRBD1	CATSARDRGDTIYF	TGTGCCACCAGCGCCCGGGACAGGGGAGACACCATATATTTT